This is a list of T cell receptor beta chains from one sample in a study of blood T cells in healthy people across ages. TCRdb reprocessed the 5' RACE reads with MiXCR, giving one entry per CDR3 protein. The repertoire holds 800,000 or so distinct CDR3 sequences, with 25% as singletons. This same sample was also part of a study on T cells of mothers and their children.

The sequenced material came from blood. The receptors derive from a boy younger than 18 in good health. Each CDR3 is given without its conserved first and last residue. The order of the fields is CDR3 length, V gene, CDR3 protein.

length: 13
V: TRBV18
CDR3: ASSPDRFSGDEQY

length: 13
V: TRBV5-6
CDR3: ASNFRTSVGETQY

length: 14
V: TRBV7-9
CDR3: ASSIAGGPVKNIQY

length: 13
V: TRBV7-9
CDR3: ASSYHRTTYNEQF

length: 10
V: TRBV9
CDR3: ASKGLENTIY

length: 11
V: TRBV12-3/TRBV12-4
CDR3: ASTSQGEREQY

length: 11
V: TRBV28
CDR3: ASARLGIKPQH

length: 11
V: TRBV28
CDR3: ASSLRRYTEAF

length: 15
V: TRBV28
CDR3: ASSPGLAGEHPYEQC

length: 12
V: TRBV6-5
CDR3: ASSRGGGNEKLF

length: 18
V: TRBV11-2
CDR3: ASSPRTSGGTLGTRDTQY

length: 15
V: TRBV2
CDR3: ASSVFGGLGRRNEQF

length: 11
V: TRBV20-1
CDR3: SANKNTYNEQF

length: 10
V: TRBV14
CDR3: ASSLRDYGYT

length: 13
V: TRBV7-8
CDR3: ASSTDRGKNQPQH

length: 14
V: TRBV7-2
CDR3: ASSLLPGHLVGELF

length: 12
V: TRBV10-3
CDR3: AISGRTGPYGYT

length: 11
V: TRBV12-3/TRBV12-4
CDR3: ASFVAGVGGYT

length: 13
V: TRBV28
CDR3: ASSLMAAGVNEQF

length: 15
V: TRBV7-9
CDR3: ASSLPVDDSTNEKLF

length: 13
V: TRBV29-1
CDR3: SVDGWQVGNNEQF

length: 11
V: TRBV25-1
CDR3: ASSYDRREGQT

length: 17
V: TRBV7-9
CDR3: ASSTSRPRFLSGTDTQY

length: 10
V: TRBV29-1
CDR3: SVGASGAGEY

length: 16
V: TRBV11-2
CDR3: ASSPRGLGSRYTGELF

length: 11
V: TRBV29-1
CDR3: SVLKGGGYEQY

length: 16
V: TRBV5-6
CDR3: ASSPGLAGGFRTDTQY

length: 17
V: TRBV9
CDR3: ASSLTDNTHPSGANVLT

length: 13
V: TRBV6-4
CDR3: ASDRYRLAVYEQY

length: 10
V: TRBV7-2
CDR3: ASTVVIGTQY